This T cell receptor beta chain was recorded in a study of cytomegalovirus exposure and HLA in healthy donors. This CDR3 comprises 14 residues. Germline V lookup: CDR1 MNHEY, CDR2 SVGAGI. Trimming took 5 bases from V and 4 from J; bases not matched to a gene: 4. Primers: 60 Vbeta forward and 13 Jbeta reverse. TCRdb keeps only in-frame clones here, not all; method: immunoSEQ multiplex PCR. This sample has 130,000 or so clones, with 50% to 75% found just once. The TCR was taken from a woman in her thirties or forties in good health and CMV-seronegative. The V gene is TRBV6-5, the J gene TRBJ1-2, with 10 bases that match TRBD1. Sequenced material: PBMCs. The CDR3 sequence is CASSPGTGAYGYTF. The CDR3 DNA reads as TGTGCCAGCAGTCCGGGGACAGGGGCCTATGGCTACACCTTC.